This is a list of T cell receptor beta chains from one sample in a study of blood T cell repertoires in COVID-19. Profiling relied on immunoSEQ multiplex PCR, and the TCRdb table lists in-frame clones only, not all of them. The sample carries about 54,000 clones, over 75% recorded once. Sample: peripheral blood. The source is a middle-aged woman with active COVID-19. The CDR3 runs from the conserved cysteine through the conserved F or W. The D gene is left open where the match is weak. Part of the rows lack a size; the others show once, few, many or a class for expanded clones.

TRBV5-5	TRBJ2-7	-	TRBD2	TGTGCCAGCAGCCTCTACGGGGGGAATACCTACGAGCAGTACTTC	CASSLYGGNTYEQYF
TRBV7-9	TRBJ1-2	-	-	TGTGCCAGCAGCTTAGGTCGGGGGTTTGTCTATGGCTACACCTTC	CASSLGRGFVYGYTF
TRBV6-2/TRBV6-3	TRBJ2-3	-	TRBD2	TGTGCCAGCAGTCGCGGGGGGAACACAGATACGCAGTATTTT	CASSRGGNTDTQYF
TRBV5-8	TRBJ2-3	-	TRBD2	TGTGCCAGCAGCCTCATAGCGGGGGCGGCAGATACGCAGTATTTT	CASSLIAGAADTQYF
TRBV6-6	TRBJ1-1	-	-	TGTGCCAGCAGTTACTCGGCAATCGAAGCTTTCTTT	CASSYSAIEAFF
TRBV12-3/TRBV12-4	TRBJ1-1	-	-	TGTGCCAGCACCCTTCGACAGGACTCCGAAGCTTTCTTT	CASTLRQDSEAFF
TRBV15	TRBJ2-7	-	TRBD2	TGTGCCACCAGCCGAGAGCGGGGGGGATCCTACGAGCAGTACTTC	CATSRERGGSYEQYF
TRBV9	TRBJ1-2	-	-	TGTGCCAGCAGCGTAGAGTATAGTGGCAGGATCAATGGCTACACCTTC	CASSVEYSGRINGYTF
TRBV7-2	TRBJ1-3	-	-	TGTGCCAGCAGCTGGCAGGGGAGCTCTGGAAACACCATATATTTT	CASSWQGSSGNTIYF
TRBV19	TRBJ1-4	-	TRBD1	TGTGCCAGTAGTACTCTTCGGGACAGGAGGAATGAAAAACTGTTTTTT	CASSTLRDRRNEKLFF
TRBV2	TRBJ1-5	-	-	TGTGCCTCATCCCCAGGGGACCAGCCCCAGCATTTT	CASSPGDQPQHF
TRBV6-2/TRBV6-3	TRBJ2-5	few	TRBD2	TGTGCCAGCAGTTACTCGTACGGGGGGGCCACCAACCAAGAGACCCAGTACTTC	CASSYSYGGATNQETQYF
TRBV11-2	TRBJ1-4	-	TRBD1	TGTGCCAGCAGCTCGACAGGGGCGGGTGAAAAACTGTTTTTT	CASSSTGAGEKLFF
TRBV7-2	TRBJ2-5	-	TRBD1	TGTGCCAGCAGCTTAGACCCTCCGACAGGGGGCCTTCTCCAAGAGACCCAGTACTTC	CASSLDPPTGGLLQETQYF
TRBV11-3	TRBJ2-3	-	TRBD1	TGTGCCAGCAGCCCGAGACAGGGGGTATTGAGAGATACGCAGTATTTT	CASSPRQGVLRDTQYF
TRBV6-2/TRBV6-3	TRBJ2-1	-	TRBD2	TGTGCCAGCAGTTACTCGAATACTCCGGGACTAGAAGTCGGGCAGTTCTTC	CASSYSNTPGLEVGQFF
TRBV20-1	TRBJ2-7	-	TRBD1	TGCAGTGCTAGTGACTCCGGGACAGGGGACTACGAGCAGTACTTC	CSASDSGTGDYEQYF
TRBV9	TRBJ1-6	-	TRBD1	TGTGCCAGCAGCACTAAGACAGGGAATGGTTCACCCCTCCACTTT	CASSTKTGNGSPLHF
TRBV3-1/TRBV3-2	TRBJ2-1	-	-	TGTGCCAGCAGCCAAGGGGTAGCGGAAAATGAGCAGTTCTTC	CASSQGVAENEQFF
TRBV9	TRBJ1-2	-	TRBD1	TGTGCCAGCAGCCCGGGACAGAATCACTATGGCTACACCTTC	CASSPGQNHYGYTF
TRBV19	TRBJ2-6	-	-	TGTGCCAGTAGTCCCACCCGGACAGTTTCTGGGGCCAACGTCCTGACTTTC	CASSPTRTVSGANVLTF
TRBV15	TRBJ1-6	-	TRBD1	TGTGCCACCAGGATTACAGGGGGCTCCTATAATTCACCCCTCCACTTT	CATRITGGSYNSPLHF
TRBV29-1	TRBJ2-6	-	-	TGCAGCGTGGCGGAAGGACGGGGCTCTGGGGCCAACGTCCTGACTTTC	CSVAEGRGSGANVLTF
TRBV5-6	TRBJ1-2	-	-	TGTGCCAGCAGGCCGGACAAGACCTTCGTCTATGGCTACACCTTC	CASRPDKTFVYGYTF
TRBV28	TRBJ2-5	-	TRBD2	TGTGCCAGCAGTTTGCTAGCGGGGGGAGAGACCCAGTACTTC	CASSLLAGGETQYF
TRBV5-1	TRBJ1-4	-	-	TGCGCCAGCAGCTTGTCAGGGAATCTCCCTGGAGAAAAACTGTTTTTT	CASSLSGNLPGEKLFF
TRBV19	TRBJ1-6	-	-	TGTGCCAGTAGTATACGCAGGGGCAAGACACCCCTCCACTTT	CASSIRRGKTPLHF
TRBV7-9	TRBJ2-3	once	-	TGTGCCAGCAGTGCAGGGGGGACATATACGCAGTATTTT	CASSAGGTYTQYF
TRBV5-4	TRBJ2-3	-	TRBD2	TGTGCCAGCAGCTTGTTTAGCGGGGGGCGCACAGATACGCAGTATTTT	CASSLFSGGRTDTQYF
TRBV7-2	TRBJ2-1	-	TRBD1	TGTGCCAGCAGCTTAGGATTAGACAGGGGTGGCGAGCAGTTCTTC	CASSLGLDRGGEQFF
TRBV18	TRBJ2-1	-	TRBD2	TGTGCCAGCTCTCCACCCTTTAGCGGGGGGGGAACTTTGCAGTTCTTC	CASSPPFSGGGTLQFF
TRBV3-1/TRBV3-2	TRBJ1-5	-	-	TGTGCCAGCAGCCAAGAATGGGGAGGCAATCAGCCCCAGCATTTT	CASSQEWGGNQPQHF
TRBV9	TRBJ2-6	-	-	TGTGCCAGCAGCGTCCTTTCAGGGGCTGGGGCCAACGTCCTGACTTTC	CASSVLSGAGANVLTF
TRBV7-9	TRBJ1-5	-	-	TGTGCCAGCAGCTCCGATGGACATAGCAATCAGCCCCAGCATTTT	CASSSDGHSNQPQHF
TRBV6-5	TRBJ2-6	once	-	TGTGCCAGCAGTAGGGGTTCATCCGGGGCCAACGTCCTGACTTTC	CASSRGSSGANVLTF
TRBV6-5	TRBJ1-1	-	-	TGTGCCAGCATGGTGGAGGTAGGGGGCACTGAAGCTTTCTTT	CASMVEVGGTEAFF
TRBV18	TRBJ1-1	-	-	TGTGCCAGCTCACTTCTCGACAGGACGGACACTGAAGCTTTCTTT	CASSLLDRTDTEAFF